This TCR beta chain is drawn from a study of T cell changes during pregnancy in multiple sclerosis. Sequencing was performed with immunoSEQ multiplex PCR; in TCRdb, only in-frame clones are kept and a portion is missing. The table lists fewer than 75,000 clones, around nine tenths of them singletons, with approximately 5.3% in the top ten. This clonotype was sampled from a female donor with multiple sclerosis, enrolled in a pregnancy study. The source was CD8+ T cells from peripheral blood mononuclear cells, collected before pregnancy.

The CDR3 here is CASSSLPGSDEQFF. CDR3 coding DNA: TGTGCCAGCAGCTCCCTCCCCGGTTCGGATGAGCAGTTCTTC. The J gene is TRBJ2-1, the V gene TRBV7-6; D is uncertain. Germline CDR1 is SGHVS and CDR2 is FNYEAQ. This CDR3 contains 14 residues. Trimming left V 4 bases short and J 8 bases short, with 15 bases between.